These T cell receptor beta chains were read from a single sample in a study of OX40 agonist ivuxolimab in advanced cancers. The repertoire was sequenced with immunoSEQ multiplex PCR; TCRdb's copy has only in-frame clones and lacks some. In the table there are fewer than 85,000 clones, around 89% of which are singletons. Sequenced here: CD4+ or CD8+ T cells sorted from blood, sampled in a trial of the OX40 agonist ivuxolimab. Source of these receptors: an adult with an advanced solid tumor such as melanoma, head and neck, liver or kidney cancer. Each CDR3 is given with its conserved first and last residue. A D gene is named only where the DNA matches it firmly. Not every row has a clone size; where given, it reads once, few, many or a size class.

DNA: TGTGCCAGCAGCTTCCGGGCTGGGGCCAACGTCCTGACTTTC; CDR3: CASSFRAGANVLTF; D: NA; V: TRBV5-6; size: NA; J: TRBJ2-6
DNA: TGTGCCAGCGGACCCGGACAGGGGACTAATAGAGGGAATCAGCCCCAGCATTTT; CDR3: CASGPGQGTNRGNQPQHF; D: TRBD1; V: TRBV27; size: NA; J: TRBJ1-5
DNA: TGTGCCATCAGTTGGGACAGGGATATTGAGACCCAGTACTTC; CDR3: CAISWDRDIETQYF; D: TRBD1; V: TRBV10-3; size: NA; J: TRBJ2-5
DNA: TGTGCCAGCAAGATCAGACAGGACATCCCCTACGAGCAGTACTTC; CDR3: CASKIRQDIPYEQYF; D: NA; V: TRBV2; size: NA; J: TRBJ2-7
DNA: TGTGCCAGCAGTTTCCAACCGGGGGCTGAAGCTTTCTTT; CDR3: CASSFQPGAEAFF; D: NA; V: TRBV27; size: NA; J: TRBJ1-1
DNA: TGTGCCAGCAGTTACCCGGGGGGCTACGAGCAGTACTTC; CDR3: CASSYPGGYEQYF; D: TRBD2; V: TRBV6-6; size: NA; J: TRBJ2-7
DNA: TGCAGCGTTGACCTACAGGGCAAGATCGGCTACACCTTC; CDR3: CSVDLQGKIGYTF; D: NA; V: TRBV29-1; size: few; J: TRBJ1-2
DNA: TGTGCCAGCAGCCCTAGGGATGGTTCTAATGAAAAACTGTTTTTT; CDR3: CASSPRDGSNEKLFF; D: NA; V: TRBV7-9; size: NA; J: TRBJ1-4
DNA: TGTGCCAGCAGCTTAAGGGGAAGGGACACTGAAGCTTTCTTT; CDR3: CASSLRGRDTEAFF; D: NA; V: TRBV7-3; size: NA; J: TRBJ1-1
DNA: TGTGCCACCAGCAGAGATTCGGGCTACACCTTC; CDR3: CATSRDSGYTF; D: NA; V: TRBV15; size: NA; J: TRBJ1-2
DNA: TGTGCCAGCAGCATCCTTGGGGACACTGAAGCTTTCTTT; CDR3: CASSILGDTEAFF; D: NA; V: TRBV5-4; size: once; J: TRBJ1-1
DNA: TGTGCCAGCAGTTCCGGCGGACCGAACACCGGGGAGCTGTTTTTT; CDR3: CASSSGGPNTGELFF; D: NA; V: TRBV27; size: NA; J: TRBJ2-2
DNA: TGTGCCAGCAGCTTGTCGGAGTCAGGAGGAGAGCAGTACTTC; CDR3: CASSLSESGGEQYF; D: NA; V: TRBV7-9; size: medium-sized; J: TRBJ2-7
DNA: TGTGCCAGCAGCTTGAGGAGGGCCGGCGGAGAGACCCAGTACTTC; CDR3: CASSLRRAGGETQYF; D: NA; V: TRBV27; size: NA; J: TRBJ2-5
DNA: TGTGCCAGCAGCGTAGACGGGTTCGCGCAGTACTTC; CDR3: CASSVDGFAQYF; D: NA; V: TRBV9; size: NA; J: TRBJ2-7
DNA: TGTGCCAGCAGCGGTTCCATAGGGGGGGCCTCTGACGAGCAGTACTTC; CDR3: CASSGSIGGASDEQYF; D: NA; V: TRBV9; size: NA; J: TRBJ2-7
DNA: TGTGCCAGCTCACCACCTCGCAGTGAGCAGTTCTTC; CDR3: CASSPPRSEQFF; D: NA; V: TRBV18; size: once; J: TRBJ2-1
DNA: TGTGCCAGCAGTTTGAGCGGACTAGCGGGAGAGACCCAGTACTTC; CDR3: CASSLSGLAGETQYF; D: TRBD2; V: TRBV27; size: NA; J: TRBJ2-5
DNA: TGTGCCAGCAGCTTGGTTGGCAGGGGGCCTGGAAACACCATATATTTT; CDR3: CASSLVGRGPGNTIYF; D: TRBD1; V: TRBV5-4; size: NA; J: TRBJ1-3
DNA: TGTGCCTGGAGCCGGGACTCGAGTTTATCTGGCTACACCTTC; CDR3: CAWSRDSSLSGYTF; D: NA; V: TRBV30; size: NA; J: TRBJ1-2
DNA: TGTGCCAGCAGCACAGGGGGCGACTACAATGAGCAGTTCTTC; CDR3: CASSTGGDYNEQFF; D: TRBD1; V: TRBV9; size: NA; J: TRBJ2-1
DNA: TGTGCCAGCAGAGTGACGGATTACAATGAGCAGTTCTTC; CDR3: CASRVTDYNEQFF; D: NA; V: TRBV2; size: NA; J: TRBJ2-1
DNA: TGCGCCAGCAGCCAAGTTAGCGGGGGGGCCTTGGAGACCCAGTACTTC; CDR3: CASSQVSGGALETQYF; D: TRBD2; V: TRBV4-1; size: NA; J: TRBJ2-5
DNA: TGTGCCAGCAGCTTATCCGACAGCTACGGGGAGCTGTTTTTT; CDR3: CASSLSDSYGELFF; D: NA; V: TRBV7-8; size: NA; J: TRBJ2-2
DNA: TGTGCCAGCAGCTTAGTACCGGGACTAGCTCCATACAATGAGCAGTTCTTC; CDR3: CASSLVPGLAPYNEQFF; D: TRBD2; V: TRBV11-3; size: NA; J: TRBJ2-1
DNA: TGTGCCAGCAGTTACAGGGCCGGGTACGAGCAGTACTTC; CDR3: CASSYRAGYEQYF; D: NA; V: TRBV27; size: NA; J: TRBJ2-7
DNA: TGTGCCAGCAGCTCGGCAGGGACGCCCTACAATGAGCAGTTCTTC; CDR3: CASSSAGTPYNEQFF; D: NA; V: TRBV7-9; size: NA; J: TRBJ2-1
DNA: TGTGCCAGCAGCGTAGGGACAGGAGCCTACGAGCAGTACTTC; CDR3: CASSVGTGAYEQYF; D: TRBD1; V: TRBV9; size: NA; J: TRBJ2-7
DNA: TGTGCCAGCAGAGACAGGGGGCAGAACACTGAAGCTTTCTTT; CDR3: CASRDRGQNTEAFF; D: TRBD1; V: TRBV6-5; size: once; J: TRBJ1-1